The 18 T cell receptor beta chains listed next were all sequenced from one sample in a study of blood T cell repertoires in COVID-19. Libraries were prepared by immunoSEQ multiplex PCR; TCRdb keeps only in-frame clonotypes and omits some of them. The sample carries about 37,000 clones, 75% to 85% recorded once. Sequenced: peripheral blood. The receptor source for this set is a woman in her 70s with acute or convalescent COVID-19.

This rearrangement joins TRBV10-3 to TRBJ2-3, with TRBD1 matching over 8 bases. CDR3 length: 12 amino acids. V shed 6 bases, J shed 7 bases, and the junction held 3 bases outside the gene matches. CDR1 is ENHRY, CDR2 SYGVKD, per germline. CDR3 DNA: TGTGCCATCAGCCAGGGGGCCTATACGCAGTATTTT. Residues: CAISQGAYTQYF.

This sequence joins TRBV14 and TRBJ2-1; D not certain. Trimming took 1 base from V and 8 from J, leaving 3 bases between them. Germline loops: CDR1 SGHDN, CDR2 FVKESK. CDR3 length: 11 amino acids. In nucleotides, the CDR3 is TGTGCCAGCAGCCAAGCCTATGAGCAGTTCTTC. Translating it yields CASSQAYEQFF.

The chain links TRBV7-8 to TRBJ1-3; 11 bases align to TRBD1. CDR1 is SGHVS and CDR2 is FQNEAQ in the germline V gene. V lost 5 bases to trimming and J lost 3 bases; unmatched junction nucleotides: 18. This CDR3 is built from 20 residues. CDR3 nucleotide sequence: TGTGCCAGCAGCCTAACCGGGACAGGGGGGCGCTGGGCTCTTGGAAACACCATATATTTT. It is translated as CASSLTGTGGRWALGNTIYF. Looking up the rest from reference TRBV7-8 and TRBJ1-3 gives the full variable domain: GAGVSQSPRYKVAKRGQDVALRCDPISGHVSLFWYQQALGQGPEFLTYFQNEAQLDKSGLPSDRFFAERPEGSVSTLKIQRTQQEDSAVYLCASSLTGTGGRWALGNTIYFGEGSWLTVV.

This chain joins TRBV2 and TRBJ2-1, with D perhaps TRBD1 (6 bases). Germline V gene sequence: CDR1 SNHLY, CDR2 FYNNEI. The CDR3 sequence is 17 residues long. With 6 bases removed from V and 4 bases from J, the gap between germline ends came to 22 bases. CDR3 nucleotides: TGTGCCAGCAGGGGAACCTCCGGACAGCTATTATACAATGAGCAGTTCTTC. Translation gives CASRGTSGQLLYNEQFF.

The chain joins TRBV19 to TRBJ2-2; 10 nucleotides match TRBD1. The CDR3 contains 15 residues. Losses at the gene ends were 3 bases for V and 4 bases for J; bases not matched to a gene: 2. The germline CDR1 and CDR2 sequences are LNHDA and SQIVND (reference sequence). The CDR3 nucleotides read TGTGCCAGTAGTATTAGGACAGGGGGCACCGGGGAGCTGTTTTTT. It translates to CASSIRTGGTGELFF.

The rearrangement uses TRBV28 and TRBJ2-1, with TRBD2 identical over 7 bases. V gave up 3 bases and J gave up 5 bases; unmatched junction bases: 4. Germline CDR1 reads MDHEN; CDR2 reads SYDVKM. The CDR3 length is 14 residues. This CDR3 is CASSFGGSDNEQFF. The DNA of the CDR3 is TGTGCCAGCAGTTTCGGCGGGAGTGACAATGAGCAGTTCTTC.

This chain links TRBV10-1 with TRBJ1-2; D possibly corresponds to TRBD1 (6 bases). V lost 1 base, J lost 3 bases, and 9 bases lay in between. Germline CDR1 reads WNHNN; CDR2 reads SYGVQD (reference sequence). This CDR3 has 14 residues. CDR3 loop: CASSEWTEDYGYTF. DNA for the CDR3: TGCGCCAGCAGTGAGTGGACAGAGGACTATGGCTACACCTTC.

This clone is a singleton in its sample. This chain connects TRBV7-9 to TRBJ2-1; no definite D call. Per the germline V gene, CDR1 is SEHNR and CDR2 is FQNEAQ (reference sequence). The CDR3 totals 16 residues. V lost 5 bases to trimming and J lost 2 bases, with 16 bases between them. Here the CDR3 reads CASSPQTELTYNEQFF. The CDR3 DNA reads TGTGCCAGCAGCCCCCAAACAGAGCTCACCTACAATGAGCAGTTCTTC.

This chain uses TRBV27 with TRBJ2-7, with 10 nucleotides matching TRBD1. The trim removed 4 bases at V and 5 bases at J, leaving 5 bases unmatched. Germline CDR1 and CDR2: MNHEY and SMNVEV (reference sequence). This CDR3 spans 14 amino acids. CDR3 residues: CASSSTGGIDEQYF. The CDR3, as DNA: TGTGCCAGCAGTTCGACAGGGGGCATTGACGAGCAGTACTTC.

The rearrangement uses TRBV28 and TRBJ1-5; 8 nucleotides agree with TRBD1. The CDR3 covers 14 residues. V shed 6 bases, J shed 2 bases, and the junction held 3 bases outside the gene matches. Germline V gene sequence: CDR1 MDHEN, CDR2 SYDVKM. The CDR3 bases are TGTGCCAGCAGCCTACAGGGGGGCAATCAGCCCCAGCATTTT. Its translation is CASSLQGGNQPQHF.

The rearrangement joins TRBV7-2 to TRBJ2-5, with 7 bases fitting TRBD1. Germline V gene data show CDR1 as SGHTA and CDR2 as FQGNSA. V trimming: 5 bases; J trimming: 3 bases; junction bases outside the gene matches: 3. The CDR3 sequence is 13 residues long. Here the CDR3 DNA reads TGTGCCAGCAGCAGAGACAGGGAAGAGACCCAGTACTTC. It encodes CASSRDREETQYF.

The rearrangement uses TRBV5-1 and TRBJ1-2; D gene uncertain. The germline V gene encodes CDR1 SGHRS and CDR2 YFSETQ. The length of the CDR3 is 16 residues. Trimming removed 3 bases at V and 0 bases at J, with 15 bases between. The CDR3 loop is CASSWAVAATNYGYTF. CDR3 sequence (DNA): TGCGCCAGCAGCTGGGCCGTCGCTGCTACTAACTATGGCTACACCTTC. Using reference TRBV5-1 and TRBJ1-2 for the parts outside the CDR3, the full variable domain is KAGVTQTPRYLIKTRGQQVTLSCSPISGHRSVSWYQQTPGQGLQFLFEYFSETQRNKGNFPGRFSGRQFSNSRSEMNVSTLELGDSALYLCASSWAVAATNYGYTFGSGTRLTVV.

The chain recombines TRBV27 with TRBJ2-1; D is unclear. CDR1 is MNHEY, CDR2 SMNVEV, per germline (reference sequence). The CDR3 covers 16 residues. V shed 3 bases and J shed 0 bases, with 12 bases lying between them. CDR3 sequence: CASSFQVGSSYNEQFF. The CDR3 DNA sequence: TGTGCCAGCAGTTTCCAGGTTGGAAGCTCCTACAATGAGCAGTTCTTC.

The CDR3 region has the DNA TGTGCCAGCAGCGGGGGGGCCCTTTACTCTGGGGCCAACGTCCTGACTTTC. This gives the protein CASSGGALYSGANVLTF. The rearrangement links TRBV27 to TRBJ2-6, with 8 bases identical to TRBD2. The CDR3 runs to 17 residues. V shed 6 bases, J shed 0 bases, and the junction held 7 bases outside the gene matches. Germline V gene data show CDR1 as MNHEY and CDR2 as SMNVEV (reference sequence).

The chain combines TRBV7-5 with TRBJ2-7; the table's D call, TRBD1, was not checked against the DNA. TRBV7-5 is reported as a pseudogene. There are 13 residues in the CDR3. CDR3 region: CARSNRVFHEQYF. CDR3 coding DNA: TGTGCCAGAAGCAACAGGGTTTTTCACGAGCAGTACTTC.

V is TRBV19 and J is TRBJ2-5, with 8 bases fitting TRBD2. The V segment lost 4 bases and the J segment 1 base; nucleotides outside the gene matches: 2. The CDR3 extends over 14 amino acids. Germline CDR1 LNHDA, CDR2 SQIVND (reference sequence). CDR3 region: CASSRTSSQETQYF. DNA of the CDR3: TGTGCCAGTAGTAGGACTAGCAGCCAAGAGACCCAGTACTTC. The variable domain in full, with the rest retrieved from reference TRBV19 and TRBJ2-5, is DGGITQSPKYLFRKEGQNVTLSCEQNLNHDAMYWYRQDPGQGLRLIYYSQIVNDFQKGDIAEGYSVSREKKESFPLTVTSAQKNPTAFYLCASSRTSSQETQYFGPGTRLLVL.

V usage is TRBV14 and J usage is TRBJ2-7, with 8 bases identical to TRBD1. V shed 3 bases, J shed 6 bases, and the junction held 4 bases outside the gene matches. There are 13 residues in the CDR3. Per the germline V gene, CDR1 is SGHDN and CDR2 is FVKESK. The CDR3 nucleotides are TGTGCCAGCAGCCAGCTGGACAGGGCCGAGCAGTACTTC. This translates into CASSQLDRAEQYF. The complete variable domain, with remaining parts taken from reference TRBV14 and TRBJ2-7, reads EAGVTQFPSHSVIEKGQTVTLRCDPISGHDNLYWYRRVMGKEIKFLLHFVKESKQDESGMPNNRFLAERTGGTYSTLKVQPAELEDSGVYFCASSQLDRAEQYFGPGTRLTVT.

The CDR3 spells CASSQTGLTAEAFF. CDR3 bases: TGTGCCAGCAGCCAGACAGGCTTAACAGCTGAAGCTTTCTTT. The rearrangement links TRBV6-5 to TRBJ1-1; TRBD1 is a possible D gene (6 bases). The CDR3 is made up of 14 amino acids. The germline CDR1 and CDR2 sequences are MNHEY and SVGAGI. Trimming took 6 bases from V and 6 from J, leaving 17 bases between them.